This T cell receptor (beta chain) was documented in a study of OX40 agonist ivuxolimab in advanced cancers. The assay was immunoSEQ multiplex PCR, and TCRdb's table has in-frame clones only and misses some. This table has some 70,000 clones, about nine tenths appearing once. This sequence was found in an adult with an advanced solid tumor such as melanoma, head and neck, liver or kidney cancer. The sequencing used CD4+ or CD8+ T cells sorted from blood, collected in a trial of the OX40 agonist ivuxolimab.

CDR3 residues: CASSFLLETQYF. Written as DNA, the CDR3 is TGTGCCAGCAGCTTCTTGTTGGAGACCCAGTACTTC. The genes are TRBV7-9 and TRBJ2-5; D not certain. V was pared by 3 bases and J by 5 bases, with 7 bases between. CDR1 is SEHNR, CDR2 FQNEAQ, per germline (reference sequence). The length of the CDR3 is 12 residues.